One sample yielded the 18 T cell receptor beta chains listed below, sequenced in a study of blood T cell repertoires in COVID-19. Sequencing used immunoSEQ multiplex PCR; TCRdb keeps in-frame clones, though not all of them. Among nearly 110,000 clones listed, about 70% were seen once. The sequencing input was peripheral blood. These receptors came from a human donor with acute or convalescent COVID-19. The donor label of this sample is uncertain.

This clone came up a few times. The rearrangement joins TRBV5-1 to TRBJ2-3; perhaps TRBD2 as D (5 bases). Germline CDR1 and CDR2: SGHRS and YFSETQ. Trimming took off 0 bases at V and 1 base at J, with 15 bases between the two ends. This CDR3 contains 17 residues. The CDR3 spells CASSLAITVRGTDTQYF. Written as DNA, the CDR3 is TGCGCCAGCAGCTTGGCAATCACTGTGAGGGGCACAGATACGCAGTATTTT.

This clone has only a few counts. The CDR3, as DNA: TGTGCCAGCAGCTTAGATGCGGTGCAGCCGGGGACCCAGTACTTC. The encoded protein is CASSLDAVQPGTQYF. The V gene is TRBV11-2, the J gene TRBJ2-5; D uncertain. The CDR3 has 15 residues. Germline lookup yields CDR1 SGHAT and CDR2 FQNNGV. With 0 bases removed from V and 7 bases from J, the gap between germline ends came to 15 bases.

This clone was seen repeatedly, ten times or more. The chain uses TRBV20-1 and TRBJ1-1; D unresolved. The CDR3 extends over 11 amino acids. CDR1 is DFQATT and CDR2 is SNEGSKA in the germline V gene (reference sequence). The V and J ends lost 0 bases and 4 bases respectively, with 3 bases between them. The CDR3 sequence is CSAREATEAFF. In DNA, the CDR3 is TGCAGTGCTAGAGAGGCCACTGAAGCTTTCTTT.

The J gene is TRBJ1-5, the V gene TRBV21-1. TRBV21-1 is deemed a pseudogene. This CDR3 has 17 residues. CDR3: CASSKALPPSGNQPQHF. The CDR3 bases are TGTGCCAGCAGCAAAGCGCTTCCTCCTTCGGGCAATCAGCCCCAGCATTTT.

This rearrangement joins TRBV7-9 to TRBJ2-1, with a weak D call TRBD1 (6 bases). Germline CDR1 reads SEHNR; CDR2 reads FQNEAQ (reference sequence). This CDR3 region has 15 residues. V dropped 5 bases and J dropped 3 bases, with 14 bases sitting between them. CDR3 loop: CASSHRTESYNEQFF. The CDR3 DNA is TGTGCCAGCAGCCACCGGACAGAGAGCTACAATGAGCAGTTCTTC.

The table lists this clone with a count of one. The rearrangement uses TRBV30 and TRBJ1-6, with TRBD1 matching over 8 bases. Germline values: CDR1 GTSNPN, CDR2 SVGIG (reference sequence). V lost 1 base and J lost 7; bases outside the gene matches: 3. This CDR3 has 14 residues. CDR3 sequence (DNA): TGTGCCTGGAGTGGGGGACAGGTAAATTCACCCCTCCACTTT. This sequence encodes CAWSGGQVNSPLHF.

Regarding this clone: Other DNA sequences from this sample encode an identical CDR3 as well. CDR3 in DNA: TGTGCCTGGGCCCGGGGCTCTGGGGCCAACGTCCTGACTTTC. It translates to CAWARGSGANVLTF. The chain joins TRBV30 to TRBJ2-6, with a possible D match to TRBD2 (5 bases). Germline V lookup: CDR1 GTSNPN, CDR2 SVGIG (reference sequence). The CDR3 has 14 residues. V lost 5 bases and J lost 0, with 8 bases in between. Drawing the rest from reference TRBV30 and TRBJ2-6, the complete variable domain is SQTIHQWPATLVQPVGSPLSLECTVEGTSNPNLYWYRQAAGRGLQLLFYSVGIGQISSEVPQNLSASRPQDRQFILSSKKLLLSDSGFYLCAWARGSGANVLTFGAGSRLTVL.

The CDR3 loop is CASSPGTSDTQYF. CDR3 DNA sequence: TGTGCCAGCTCACCCGGGACTTCAGATACGCAGTATTTT. This chain links TRBV18 with TRBJ2-3; tentatively, D is TRBD2 (6 bases). The CDR3 consists of 13 residues. The V and J ends lost 3 bases and 4 bases respectively, with 8 bases between them. Germline V gene lookup returns CDR1 KGHSH and CDR2 LQKENI.

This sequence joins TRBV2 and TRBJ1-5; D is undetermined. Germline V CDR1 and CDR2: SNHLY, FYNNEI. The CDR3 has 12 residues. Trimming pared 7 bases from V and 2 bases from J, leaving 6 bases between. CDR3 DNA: TGTGCCAGCATGAGGGGCAATCAGCCCCAGCATTTT. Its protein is CASMRGNQPQHF. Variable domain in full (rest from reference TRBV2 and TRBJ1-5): EPEVTQTPSHQVTQMGQEVILRCVPISNHLYFYWYRQILGQKVEFLVSFYNNEISEKSEIFDDQFSVERPDGSNFTLKIRSTKLEDSAMYFCASMRGNQPQHFGDGTRLSIL.

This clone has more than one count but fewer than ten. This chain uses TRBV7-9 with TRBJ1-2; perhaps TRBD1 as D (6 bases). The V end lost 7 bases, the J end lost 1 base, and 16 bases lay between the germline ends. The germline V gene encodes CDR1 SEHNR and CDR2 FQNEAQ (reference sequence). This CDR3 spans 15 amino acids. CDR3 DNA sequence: TGTGCCAGCACCCCTGAGGGGGGGAATAACTATGGCTACACCTTC. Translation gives CASTPEGGNNYGYTF. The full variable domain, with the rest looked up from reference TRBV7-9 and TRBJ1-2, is DTGVSQNPRHKITKRGQNVTFRCDPISEHNRLYWYRQTLGQGPEFLTYFQNEAQLEKSRLLSDRFSAERPKGSFSTLEIQRTEQGDSAMYLCASTPEGGNNYGYTFGSGTRLTVV.

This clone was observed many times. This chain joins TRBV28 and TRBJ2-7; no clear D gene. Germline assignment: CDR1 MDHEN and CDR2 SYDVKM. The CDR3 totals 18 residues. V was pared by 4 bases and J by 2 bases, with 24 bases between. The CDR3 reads CASSYEPIASTLPYEQYF. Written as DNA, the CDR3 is TGTGCCAGCAGTTACGAACCCATTGCTAGTACTCTCCCCTACGAGCAGTACTTC.

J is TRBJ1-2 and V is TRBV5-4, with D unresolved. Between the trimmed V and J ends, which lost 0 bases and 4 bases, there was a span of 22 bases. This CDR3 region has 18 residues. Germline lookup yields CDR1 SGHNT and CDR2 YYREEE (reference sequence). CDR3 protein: CASSLGDGSVRTLYGYTF. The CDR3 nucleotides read TGTGCCAGCAGCTTGGGTGACGGGTCGGTGCGGACTCTCTATGGCTACACCTTC.

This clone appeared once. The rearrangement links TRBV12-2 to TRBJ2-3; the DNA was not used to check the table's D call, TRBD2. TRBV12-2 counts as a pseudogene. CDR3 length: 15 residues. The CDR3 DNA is TGTGCAGGTCGCCCGCGGGGGGGACTCACAGATACGCAGTATTTT. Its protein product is CAGRPRGGLTDTQYF.

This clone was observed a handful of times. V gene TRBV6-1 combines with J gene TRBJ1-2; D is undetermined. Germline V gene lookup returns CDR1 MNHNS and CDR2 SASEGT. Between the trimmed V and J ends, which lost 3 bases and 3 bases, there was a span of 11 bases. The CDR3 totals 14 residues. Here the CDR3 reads CASSDPSSHYGYTF. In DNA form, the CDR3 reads TGTGCCAGCAGTGACCCGTCCAGTCACTATGGCTACACCTTC.

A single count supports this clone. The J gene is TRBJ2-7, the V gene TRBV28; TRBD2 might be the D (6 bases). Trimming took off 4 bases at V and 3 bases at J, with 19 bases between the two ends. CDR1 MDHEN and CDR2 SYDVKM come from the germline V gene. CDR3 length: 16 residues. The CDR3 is CASSSPGWGRLYEQYV. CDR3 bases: TGTGCCAGCAGTTCACCTGGGTGGGGGAGGCTCTACGAGCAGTACGTC.

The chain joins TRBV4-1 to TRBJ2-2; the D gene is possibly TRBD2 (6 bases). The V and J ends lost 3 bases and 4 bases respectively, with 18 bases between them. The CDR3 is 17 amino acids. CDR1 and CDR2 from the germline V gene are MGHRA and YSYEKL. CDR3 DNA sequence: TGCGCCAGCAGCCAGGGAGGAGCGGGTCCCGGCACCGGGGAGCTGTTTTTT. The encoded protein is CASSQGGAGPGTGELFF.

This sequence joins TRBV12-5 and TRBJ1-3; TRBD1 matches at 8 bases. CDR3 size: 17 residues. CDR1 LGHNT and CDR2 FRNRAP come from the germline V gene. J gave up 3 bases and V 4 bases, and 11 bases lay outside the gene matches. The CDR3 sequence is CASGSNRGGSIGNTIYF. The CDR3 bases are TGTGCTAGTGGTTCCAACAGGGGGGGTTCGATTGGAAACACCATATATTTT.

CDR3 nucleotides: TGTGCCAGCAGCGCGACTAGCGGGGGGACCTACGAGCAGTACTTC. Protein: CASSATSGGTYEQYF. The chain is built from TRBV3-1 (or the pseudogene TRBV3-2) and TRBJ2-7, with TRBD2 matching 13 bases. Trimming removed 5 bases from V and 2 bases from J; junction bases left unmatched: 3. The germline CDR1 and CDR2 sequences are LGHDT and YNNKEL (reference sequence). This CDR3 is 15 amino acids long.